These T cell receptor beta chains were read from a single sample in a study of blood T cell repertoires in COVID-19. Some clones are missing from TCRdb's copy, which holds only in-frame ones; the method was immunoSEQ multiplex PCR. The table includes roughly 400,000 clones, 88% detected once. The material sequenced was PBMCs or T cells enriched from blood (not recorded which). The source of these receptors is a woman in her 40s with acute COVID-19. CDR3s include the opening cysteine and the closing phenylalanine or tryptophan. A D gene is named only where the DNA matches it firmly. For some rows the clone size is stated as once, few or many, or as a class when expanded; others skip it.

TRBJ2-5,TRBV5-1,-,-,CASSPRAIRETQYF,TGCGCCAGCAGCCCCAGGGCCATCAGAGAGACCCAGTACTTC
TRBJ2-5,TRBV19,once,-,CASSTQAPETQYF,TGTGCCAGTAGTACGCAGGCCCCAGAGACCCAGTACTTC
TRBJ1-2,TRBV7-9,once,-,CASSQEQGLRSGYTF,TGTGCCAGCAGCCAAGAACAGGGTTTAAGGAGTGGCTACACCTTC
TRBJ1-1,TRBV7-2,-,TRBD1,CASSVPPGTGGFTEAFF,TGTGCCAGCAGCGTCCCTCCTGGGACAGGGGGGTTCACTGAAGCTTTCTTT
TRBJ2-3,TRBV6-4,-,TRBD2,CASSGLAGADTQYF,TGTGCCAGCAGTGGACTAGCGGGGGCAGATACGCAGTATTTT
TRBJ1-4,TRBV30,-,TRBD1,CAWTGGAGEKLFF,TGTGCCTGGACAGGGGGCGCCGGTGAAAAACTGTTTTTT
TRBJ1-1,TRBV3-1/TRBV3-2,-,-,CASSAQSRTEAFF,TGTGCCAGCAGCGCCCAGAGCAGGACTGAAGCTTTCTTT
TRBJ2-2,TRBV14,once,-,CASSQQRNTGELFF,TGTGCCAGCAGCCAACAGCGAAACACCGGGGAGCTGTTTTTT
TRBJ1-4,TRBV18,-,-,CASSPPEGDYPEKLFF,TGTGCCAGCTCACCACCGGAGGGAGACTACCCTGAAAAACTGTTTTTT
TRBJ2-3,TRBV30,once,TRBD1,CAWRTGALPDTQYF,TGTGCCTGGAGAACAGGGGCCTTGCCAGATACGCAGTATTTT
TRBJ2-2,TRBV6-4,-,-,CASSEEGRGTGELFF,TGTGCCAGCTCCGAGGAGGGGCGCGGCACCGGGGAGCTGTTTTTT
TRBJ2-3,TRBV19,-,TRBD2,CASSSWTSGPNTDTQYF,TGTGCCAGTAGTTCTTGGACTAGCGGCCCGAACACAGATACGCAGTATTTT
TRBJ2-5,TRBV7-9,-,-,CASSDSGGTQYF,TGTGCCAGCAGTGATAGCGGCGGGACCCAGTACTTC
TRBJ2-3,TRBV2,-,TRBD2,CASSEALIAGGNTDTQYF,TGTGCCAGCAGTGAAGCATTAATAGCGGGGGGAAACACAGATACGCAGTATTTT
TRBJ1-2,TRBV3-1/TRBV3-2,-,-,CASSQGPAGYGYTF,TGTGCCAGCAGCCAGGGGCCTGCCGGTTATGGCTACACCTTC
TRBJ1-2,TRBV19,-,-,CASTGAAGLGYGYTF,TGTGCCAGTACTGGCGCGGCAGGGCTTGGCTATGGCTACACCTTC
TRBJ1-5,TRBV4-1,-,-,CASSQAPGGSSNQPQHF,TGCGCCAGCAGCCAAGCCCCCGGCGGAAGCAGCAATCAGCCCCAGCATTTT
TRBJ1-2,TRBV2,-,-,CASSARRQTTNYGYTF,TGTGCCAGCAGTGCTAGGAGACAGACAACTAACTATGGCTACACCTTC
TRBJ1-1,TRBV6-5,-,-,CATTPGVNTEAFF,TGTGCCACCACACCAGGCGTTAACACTGAAGCTTTCTTT
TRBJ1-1,TRBV11-3,-,TRBD1,CASSPGRRQGMNTEAFF,TGTGCCAGCAGCCCCGGCCGAAGACAGGGGATGAACACTGAAGCTTTCTTT
TRBJ1-4,TRBV7-9,-,TRBD1,CASSLSGTGGNEKLFF,TGTGCCAGCAGCTTAAGCGGGACAGGGGGAAATGAAAAACTGTTTTTT
TRBJ2-3,TRBV5-1,few,TRBD2,CASSPLAGEDTQYF,TGCGCCAGCAGCCCCCTAGCGGGGGAAGATACGCAGTATTTT
TRBJ1-3,TRBV5-1,-,-,CASSPGGPGLYTIYF,TGCGCCAGCAGCCCCGGGGGACCGGGGTTATACACCATATATTTT
TRBJ2-7,TRBV2,-,-,CASRSLSQQYF,TGTGCCAGCAGAAGCCTATCACAGCAGTACTTC
TRBJ2-3,TRBV19,few,TRBD2,CASQGLAGGPDTQYF,TGTGCCAGTCAGGGACTAGCGGGGGGACCAGATACGCAGTATTTT
TRBJ1-1,TRBV5-1,-,-,CASSPERYRFPEAFF,TGCGCCAGCAGCCCCGAACGCTACAGGTTCCCTGAAGCTTTCTTT
TRBJ1-2,TRBV19,-,-,CATEEGNYGYTF,TGTGCCACCGAGGAGGGGAACTATGGCTACACCTTC
TRBJ1-3,TRBV7-2,-,TRBD1,CASSFGTGKYTIYF,TGTGCCAGCAGCTTTGGGACAGGGAAGTACACCATATATTTT
TRBJ1-5,TRBV6-5,few,-,CASSTTGDQPQHF,TGTGCCAGCAGTACGACAGGAGATCAGCCCCAGCATTTT
TRBJ1-4,TRBV27,-,-,CASALEGGGEKLFF,TGTGCCAGCGCCCTGGAGGGGGGGGGAGAAAAACTGTTTTTT
TRBJ2-1,TRBV5-1,-,TRBD2,CASSSTSGAPYNEQFF,TGCGCCAGCAGCTCGACTAGCGGGGCCCCCTACAATGAGCAGTTCTTC
TRBJ2-3,TRBV30,-,-,CAWSVRFGGTDTQYF,TGTGCCTGGAGTGTACGGTTCGGGGGAACAGATACGCAGTATTTT
TRBJ2-3,TRBV19,-,TRBD1,CASSIGQGSTDTQYF,TGTGCCAGTAGTATAGGACAGGGCAGCACAGATACGCAGTATTTT
TRBJ2-3,TRBV9,-,TRBD1,CASSLQRGQVHDTQYF,TGTGCCAGCAGCCTCCAAAGGGGACAGGTACATGATACGCAGTATTTT
TRBJ2-7,TRBV15,-,-,CATSRDLAGWQYF,TGTGCCACCAGCAGAGATTTGGCAGGGTGGCAGTACTTC
TRBJ1-2,TRBV9,-,TRBD1,CASSGGATGATNYGYTF,TGTGCCAGCAGCGGAGGGGCGACAGGGGCTACTAACTATGGCTACACCTTC
TRBJ2-1,TRBV5-4,-,TRBD1,CASSEGQGRVNEQFF,TGTGCCAGCAGCGAGGGACAGGGGCGGGTCAATGAGCAGTTCTTC